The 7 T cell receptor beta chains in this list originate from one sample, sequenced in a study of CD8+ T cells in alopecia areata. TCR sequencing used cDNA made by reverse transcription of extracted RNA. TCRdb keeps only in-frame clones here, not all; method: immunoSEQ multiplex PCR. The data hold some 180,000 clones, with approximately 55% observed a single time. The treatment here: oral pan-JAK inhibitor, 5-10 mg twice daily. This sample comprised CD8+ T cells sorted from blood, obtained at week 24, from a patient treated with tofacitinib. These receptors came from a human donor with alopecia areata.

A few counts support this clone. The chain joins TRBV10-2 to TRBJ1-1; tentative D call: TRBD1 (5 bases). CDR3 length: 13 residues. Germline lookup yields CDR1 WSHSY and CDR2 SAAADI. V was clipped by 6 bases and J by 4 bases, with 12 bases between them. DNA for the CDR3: TGCGCCAGCAGGGAAGACAGTGCCACTGAAGCTTTCTTT. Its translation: CASREDSATEAFF.

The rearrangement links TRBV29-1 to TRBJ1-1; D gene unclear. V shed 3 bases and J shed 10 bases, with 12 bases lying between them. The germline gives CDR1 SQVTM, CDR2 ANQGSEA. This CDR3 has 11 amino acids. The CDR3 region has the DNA TGCAGCGTTGACAGTGCCTTGGGAGCTTTCTTT. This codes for CSVDSALGAFF.

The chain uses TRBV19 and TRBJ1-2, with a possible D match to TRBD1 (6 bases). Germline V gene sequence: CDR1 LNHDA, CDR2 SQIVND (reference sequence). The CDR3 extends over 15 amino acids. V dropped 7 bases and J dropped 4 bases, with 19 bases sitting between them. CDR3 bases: TGTGCCAGTACCCCGGGGGGGGGCCGGAGCTATGGCTACACCTTC. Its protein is CASTPGGGRSYGYTF.

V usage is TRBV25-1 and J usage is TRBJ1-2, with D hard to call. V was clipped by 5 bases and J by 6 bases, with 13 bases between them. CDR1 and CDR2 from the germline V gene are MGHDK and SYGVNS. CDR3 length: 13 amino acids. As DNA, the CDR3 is TGTGCCAGCAGTCTCTCCGGAGAGGATGGCTACACCTTC. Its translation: CASSLSGEDGYTF.

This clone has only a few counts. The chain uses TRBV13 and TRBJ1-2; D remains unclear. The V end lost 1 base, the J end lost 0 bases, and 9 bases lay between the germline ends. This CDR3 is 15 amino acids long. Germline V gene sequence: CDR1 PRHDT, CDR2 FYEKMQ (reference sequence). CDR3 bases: TGTGCCAGCAGCTTAGCCGACATTGCTAACTATGGCTACACCTTC. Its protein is CASSLADIANYGYTF.

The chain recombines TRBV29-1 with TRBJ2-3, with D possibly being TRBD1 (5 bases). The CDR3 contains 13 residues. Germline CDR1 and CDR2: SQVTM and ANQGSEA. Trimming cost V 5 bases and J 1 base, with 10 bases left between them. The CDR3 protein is CSVYPRGTDTQYF. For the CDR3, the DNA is TGCAGCGTTTATCCCAGGGGCACAGATACGCAGTATTTT.

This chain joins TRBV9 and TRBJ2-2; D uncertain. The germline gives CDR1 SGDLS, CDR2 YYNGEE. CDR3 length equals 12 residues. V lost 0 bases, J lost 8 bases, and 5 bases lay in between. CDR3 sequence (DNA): TGTGCCAGCAGCGTAGTTGGTGGGGAGCTGTTTTTT. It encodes CASSVVGGELFF.